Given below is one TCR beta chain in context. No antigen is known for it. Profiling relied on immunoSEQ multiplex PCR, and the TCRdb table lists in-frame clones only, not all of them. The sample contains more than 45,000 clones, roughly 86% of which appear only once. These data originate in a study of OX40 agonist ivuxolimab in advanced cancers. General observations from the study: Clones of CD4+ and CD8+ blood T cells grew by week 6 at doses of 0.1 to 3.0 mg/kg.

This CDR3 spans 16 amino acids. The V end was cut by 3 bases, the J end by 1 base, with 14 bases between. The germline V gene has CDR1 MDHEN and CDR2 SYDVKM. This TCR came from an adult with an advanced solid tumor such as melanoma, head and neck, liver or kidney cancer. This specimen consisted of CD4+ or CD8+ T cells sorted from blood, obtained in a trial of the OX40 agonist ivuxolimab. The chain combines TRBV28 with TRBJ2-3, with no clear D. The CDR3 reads CASSFGLGPGTDTQYF. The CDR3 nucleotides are TGTGCCAGCAGTTTCGGTTTGGGTCCCGGCACAGATACGCAGTATTTT.